This T cell receptor (beta chain) stems from a study of T cells in Graves' hyperthyroidism and ophthalmopathy. Diagnostic assessment was based on clinical symptoms, serum thyroxine and TRAb, thyroid ultrasound and orbital computed tomography. Preceding any ophthalmopathy symptoms, the blood sample dates from first hyperthyroidism diagnosis. The PBMCs were sourced from fresh peripheral blood (more than 9 ml). The germline gives CDR1 SQVTM, CDR2 ANQGSEA. Trimming stripped 2 bases from V and 0 bases from J, with 8 bases between. The CDR3 length is 14 residues. TCR beta CDR3 regions were amplified from RNA. First-round RT-PCR of the TCR CDR3 relied on the HTBI primer set. One entry per CDR3 protein results from TCRdb running MiXCR on the multiplex PCR reads. The data contain around 700,000 distinct CDR3 sequences, about 17% of them seen just once; the ten biggest clones take up over 15%.

The receptor's source is a woman between 45 and 65 years old with Graves' hyperthyroidism that later progressed to Graves' ophthalmopathy. The chain combines TRBV29-1 with TRBJ1-3; D unresolved. Sequenced: blood. Here the CDR3 reads CSVELGNSGNTIYF. In DNA, the CDR3 is TGCAGCGTTGAATTAGGAAACTCTGGAAACACCATATATTTT. The whole variable domain, remainder taken from reference TRBV29-1 and TRBJ1-3, is SAVISQKPSRDICQRGTSLTIQCQVDSQVTMMFWYRQQPGQSLTLIATANQGSEATYESGFVIDKFPISRPNLTFSTLTVSNMSPEDSSIYLCSVELGNSGNTIYFGEGSWLTVV.